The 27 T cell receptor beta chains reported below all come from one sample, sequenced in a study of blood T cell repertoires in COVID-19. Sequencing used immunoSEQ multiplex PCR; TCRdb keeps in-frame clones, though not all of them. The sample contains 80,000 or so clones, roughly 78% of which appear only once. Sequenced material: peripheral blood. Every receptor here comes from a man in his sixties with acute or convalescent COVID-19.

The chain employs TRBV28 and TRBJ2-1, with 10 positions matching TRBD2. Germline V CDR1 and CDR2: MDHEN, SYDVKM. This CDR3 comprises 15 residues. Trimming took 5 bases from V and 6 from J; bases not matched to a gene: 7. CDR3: CASSVSAGGINEQFF. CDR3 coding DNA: TGTGCCAGCAGTGTGTCAGCGGGAGGGATCAATGAGCAGTTCTTC.

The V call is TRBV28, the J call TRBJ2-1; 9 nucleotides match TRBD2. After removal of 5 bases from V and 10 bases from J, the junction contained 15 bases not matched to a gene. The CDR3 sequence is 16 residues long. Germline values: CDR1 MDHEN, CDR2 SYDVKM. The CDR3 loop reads CASSPTGRGGKSEQFF. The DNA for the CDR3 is TGTGCCAGCAGTCCCACCGGGCGGGGGGGAAAATCCGAGCAGTTCTTC.

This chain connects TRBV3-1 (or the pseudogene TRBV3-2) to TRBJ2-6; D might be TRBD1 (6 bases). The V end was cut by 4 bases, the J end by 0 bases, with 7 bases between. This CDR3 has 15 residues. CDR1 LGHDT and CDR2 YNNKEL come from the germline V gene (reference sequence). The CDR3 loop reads CASSLGGSGANVLTF. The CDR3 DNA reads TGTGCCAGCAGCCTAGGGGGCTCTGGGGCCAACGTCCTGACTTTC.

The CDR3 region has the DNA TGTGCCAGCAGCGCAGGATATCAGGGTCAGCCCCAGCATTTT. Its protein product is CASSAGYQGQPQHF. The chain is built from TRBV7-2 and TRBJ1-5, with a weak D call TRBD1 (5 bases). V dropped 5 bases and J dropped 6 bases, with 14 bases sitting between them. Germline V gene sequence: CDR1 SGHTA, CDR2 FQGNSA. This CDR3 comprises 14 residues.

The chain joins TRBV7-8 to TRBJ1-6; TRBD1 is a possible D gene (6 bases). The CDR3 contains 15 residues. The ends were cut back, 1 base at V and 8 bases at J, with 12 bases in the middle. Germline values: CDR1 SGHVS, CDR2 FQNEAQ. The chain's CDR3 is CASSLEIGGYSPLHF. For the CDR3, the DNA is TGTGCCAGCAGCTTAGAGATTGGGGGCTATTCACCCCTCCACTTT.

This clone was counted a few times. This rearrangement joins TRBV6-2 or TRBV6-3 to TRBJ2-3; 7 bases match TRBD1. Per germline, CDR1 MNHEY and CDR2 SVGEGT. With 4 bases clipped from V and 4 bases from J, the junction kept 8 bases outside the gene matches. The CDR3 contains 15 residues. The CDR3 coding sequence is TGTGCCAGCAGTTGGATCGTGACAGGGCCAGATACGCAGTATTTT. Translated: CASSWIVTGPDTQYF.

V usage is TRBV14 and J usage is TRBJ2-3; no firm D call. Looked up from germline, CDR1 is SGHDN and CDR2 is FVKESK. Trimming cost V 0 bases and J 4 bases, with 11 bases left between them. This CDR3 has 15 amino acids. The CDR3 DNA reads TGTGCCAGCAGCCAAGATCGCGCTAGACCAGATACGCAGTATTTT. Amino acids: CASSQDRARPDTQYF.

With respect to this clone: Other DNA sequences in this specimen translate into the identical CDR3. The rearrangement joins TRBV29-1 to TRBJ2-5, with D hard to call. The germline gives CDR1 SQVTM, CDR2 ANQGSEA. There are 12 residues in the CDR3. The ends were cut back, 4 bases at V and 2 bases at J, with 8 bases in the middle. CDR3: CSVGQIQETQYF. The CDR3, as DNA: TGCAGCGTTGGCCAGATTCAAGAGACCCAGTACTTC.

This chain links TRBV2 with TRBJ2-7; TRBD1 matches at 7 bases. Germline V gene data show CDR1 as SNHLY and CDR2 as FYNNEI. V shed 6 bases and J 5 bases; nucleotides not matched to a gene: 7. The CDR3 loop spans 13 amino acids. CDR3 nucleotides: TGTGCCAGCAGGACAGGGCAATTCGACGAGCAGTACTTC. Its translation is CASRTGQFDEQYF.

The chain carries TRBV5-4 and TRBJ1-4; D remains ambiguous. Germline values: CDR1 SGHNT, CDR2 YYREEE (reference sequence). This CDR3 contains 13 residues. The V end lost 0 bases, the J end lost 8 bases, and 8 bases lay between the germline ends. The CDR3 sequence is CASSLDGSEKLFF. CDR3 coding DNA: TGTGCCAGCAGCTTGGATGGGAGCGAAAAACTGTTTTTT.

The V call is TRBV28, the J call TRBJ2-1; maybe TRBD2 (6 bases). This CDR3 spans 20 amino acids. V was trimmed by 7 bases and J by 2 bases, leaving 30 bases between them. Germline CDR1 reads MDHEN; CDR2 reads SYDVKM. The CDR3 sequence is CASITPKAGWGGGPYNEQFF. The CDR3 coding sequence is TGTGCCAGCATCACCCCCAAGGCGGGGTGGGGCGGTGGGCCCTACAATGAGCAGTTCTTC.

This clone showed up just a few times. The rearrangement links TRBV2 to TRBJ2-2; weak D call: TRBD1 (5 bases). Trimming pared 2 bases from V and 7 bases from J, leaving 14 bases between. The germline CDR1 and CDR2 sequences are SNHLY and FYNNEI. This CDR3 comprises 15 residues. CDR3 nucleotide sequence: TGTGCCAGCAGTGAATCAGTAGGGGTAGGCGGGGAGCTGTTTTTT. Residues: CASSESVGVGGELFF.

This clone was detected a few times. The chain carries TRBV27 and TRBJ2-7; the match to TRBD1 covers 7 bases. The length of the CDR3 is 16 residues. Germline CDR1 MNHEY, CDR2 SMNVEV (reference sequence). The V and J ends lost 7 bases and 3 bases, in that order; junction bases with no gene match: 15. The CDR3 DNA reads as TGTGCCAGCACCAAAGACAGGGCACTACCTTACTACGAGCAGTACTTC. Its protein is CASTKDRALPYYEQYF.

The CDR3 DNA sequence: TGTGCCAGCAGCCCCATAGGAGGGACTAATCAGCCCCAGCATTTT. Its protein product is CASSPIGGTNQPQHF. This chain uses TRBV7-2 with TRBJ1-5, with a tentative D call TRBD1 (5 bases). The V end lost 5 bases, the J end lost 4 bases, and 15 bases lay between the germline ends. Germline CDR1 is SGHTA and CDR2 is FQGNSA. The CDR3 extends over 15 amino acids.

The CDR3 loop is CASSLEGNTGELFF. CDR3 bases: TGCGCCAGCAGCTTAGAGGGTAACACCGGGGAGCTGTTTTTT. The chain uses TRBV5-1 and TRBJ2-2; D may be TRBD2 (5 bases). The CDR3 is made up of 14 amino acids. CDR1 and CDR2 (germline): SGHRS, YFSETQ. V was clipped by 2 bases and J by 2 bases, with 7 bases between them.

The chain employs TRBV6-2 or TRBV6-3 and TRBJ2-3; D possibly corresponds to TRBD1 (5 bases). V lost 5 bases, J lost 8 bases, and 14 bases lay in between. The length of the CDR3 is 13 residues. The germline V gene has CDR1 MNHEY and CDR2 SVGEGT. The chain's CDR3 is CASSDKGPVTQYF. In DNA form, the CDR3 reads TGTGCCAGCAGTGATAAGGGGCCCGTTACGCAGTATTTT.

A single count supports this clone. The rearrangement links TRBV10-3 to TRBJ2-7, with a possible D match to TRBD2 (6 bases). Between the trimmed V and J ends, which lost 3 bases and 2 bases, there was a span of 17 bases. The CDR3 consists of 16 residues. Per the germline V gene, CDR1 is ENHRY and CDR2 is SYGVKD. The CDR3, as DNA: TGTGCCATCAGTGACTTTAATGGGGGGAATACCTACGAGCAGTACTTC. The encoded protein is CAISDFNGGNTYEQYF.

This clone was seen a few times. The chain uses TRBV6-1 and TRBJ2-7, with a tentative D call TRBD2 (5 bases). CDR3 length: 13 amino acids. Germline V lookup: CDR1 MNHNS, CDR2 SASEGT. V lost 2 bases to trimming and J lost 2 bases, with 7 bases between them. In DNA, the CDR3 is TGTGCCAGCAGTGAAACCGGGACCTACGAGCAGTACTTC. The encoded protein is CASSETGTYEQYF.

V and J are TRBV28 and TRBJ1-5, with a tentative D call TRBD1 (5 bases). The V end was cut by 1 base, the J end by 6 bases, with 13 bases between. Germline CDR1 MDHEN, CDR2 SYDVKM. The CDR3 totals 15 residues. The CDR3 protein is CASSLFSQGVQPQHF. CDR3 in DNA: TGTGCCAGCAGTTTATTTTCCCAGGGTGTTCAGCCCCAGCATTTT.

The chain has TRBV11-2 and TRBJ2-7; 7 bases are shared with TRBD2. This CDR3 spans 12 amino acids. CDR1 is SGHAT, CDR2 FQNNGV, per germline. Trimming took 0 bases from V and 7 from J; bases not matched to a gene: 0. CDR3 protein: CASSLEGGEQYF. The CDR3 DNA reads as TGTGCCAGCAGCTTAGAGGGAGGGGAGCAGTACTTC. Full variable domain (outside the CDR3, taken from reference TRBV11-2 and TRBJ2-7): EAGVAQSPRYKIIEKRQSVAFWCNPISGHATLYWYQQILGQGPKLLIQFQNNGVVDDSQLPKDRFSAERLKGVDSTLKIQPAKLEDSAVYLCASSLEGGEQYFGPGTRLTVT.

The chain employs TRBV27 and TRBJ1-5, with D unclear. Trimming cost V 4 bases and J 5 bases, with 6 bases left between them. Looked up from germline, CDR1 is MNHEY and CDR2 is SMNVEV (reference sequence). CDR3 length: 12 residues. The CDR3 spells CASSYTDQPQHF. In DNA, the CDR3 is TGTGCCAGCAGTTACACAGATCAGCCCCAGCATTTT.

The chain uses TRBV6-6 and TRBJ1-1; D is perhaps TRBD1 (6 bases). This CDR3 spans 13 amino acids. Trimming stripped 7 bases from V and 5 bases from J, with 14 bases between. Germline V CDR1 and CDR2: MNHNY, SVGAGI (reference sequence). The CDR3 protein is CASTSGGRTEAFF. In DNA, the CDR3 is TGTGCCAGCACCTCGGGGGGGCGAACTGAAGCTTTCTTT.

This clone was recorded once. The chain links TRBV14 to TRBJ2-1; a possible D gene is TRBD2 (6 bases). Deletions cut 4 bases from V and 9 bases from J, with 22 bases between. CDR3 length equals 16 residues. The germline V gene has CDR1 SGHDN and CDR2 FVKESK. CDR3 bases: TGTGCCAGCAGCCGTCCCCGGAGGGGCCAAGGTTTTGAGCAGTTCTTC. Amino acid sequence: CASSRPRRGQGFEQFF.

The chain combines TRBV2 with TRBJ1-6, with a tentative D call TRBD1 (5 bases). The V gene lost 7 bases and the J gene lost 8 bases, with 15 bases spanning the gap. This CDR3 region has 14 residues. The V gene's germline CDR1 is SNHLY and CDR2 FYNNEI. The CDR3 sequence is CASTYSTRDSPLHF. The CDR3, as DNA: TGTGCCAGCACCTATTCCACCAGGGATTCACCCCTCCACTTT.

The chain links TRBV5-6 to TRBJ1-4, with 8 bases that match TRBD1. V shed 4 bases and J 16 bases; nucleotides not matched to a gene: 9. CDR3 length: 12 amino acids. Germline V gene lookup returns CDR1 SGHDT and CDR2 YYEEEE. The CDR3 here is CASSRGTGRPFF. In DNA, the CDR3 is TGTGCCAGCAGCAGGGGGACAGGCCGGCCGTTTTTT.

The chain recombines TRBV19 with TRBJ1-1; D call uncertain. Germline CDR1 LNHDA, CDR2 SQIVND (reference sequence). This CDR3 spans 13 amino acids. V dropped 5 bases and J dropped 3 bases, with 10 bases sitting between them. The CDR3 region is CASSYEGYTEAFF. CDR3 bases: TGTGCCAGTAGTTATGAGGGTTACACTGAAGCTTTCTTT.

Here the CDR3 DNA reads TGTGCCATCTCACGGGACAATGAGCAGTTCTTC. Amino acids: CAISRDNEQFF. This chain connects TRBV10-3 to TRBJ2-1; D remains ambiguous. The germline V gene encodes CDR1 ENHRY and CDR2 SYGVKD. Trimming pared 8 bases from V and 5 bases from J, leaving 7 bases between. The CDR3 has 11 residues.